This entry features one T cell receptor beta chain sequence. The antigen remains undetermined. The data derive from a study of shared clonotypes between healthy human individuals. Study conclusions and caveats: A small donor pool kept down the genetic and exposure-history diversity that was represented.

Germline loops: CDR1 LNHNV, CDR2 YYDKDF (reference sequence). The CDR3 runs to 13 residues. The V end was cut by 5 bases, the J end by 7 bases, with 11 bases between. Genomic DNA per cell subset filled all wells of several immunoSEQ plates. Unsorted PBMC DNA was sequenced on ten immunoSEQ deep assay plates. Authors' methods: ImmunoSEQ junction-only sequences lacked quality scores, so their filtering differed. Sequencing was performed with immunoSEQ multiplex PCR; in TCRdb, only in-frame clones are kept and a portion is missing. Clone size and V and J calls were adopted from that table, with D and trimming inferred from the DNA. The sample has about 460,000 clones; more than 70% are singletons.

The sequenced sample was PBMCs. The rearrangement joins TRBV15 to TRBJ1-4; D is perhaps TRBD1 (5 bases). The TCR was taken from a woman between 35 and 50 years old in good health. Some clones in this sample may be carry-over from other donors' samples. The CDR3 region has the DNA TGTGCCACCAGCTCACGAAGGGGTGAAAAACTGTTTTTT. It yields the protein CATSSRRGEKLFF.